This TCR beta chain stems from a study of neurological immune-mediated disorders. The CDR3 has 16 amino acids. The germline V gene has CDR1 DFQATT and CDR2 SNEGSKA (reference sequence). Losses at the gene ends were 0 bases for V and 0 bases for J; bases not matched to a gene: 4. TCRdb reanalysed the 5' RACE reads using MiXCR and keeps one entry per CDR3 protein. The table lists almost 30,000 distinct CDR3 sequences, 12% of them singletons. This clonotype was observed many times. The receptor comes from a woman between 55 and 75 years old in good health. The specimen was PBMCs. V and J are TRBV20-1 and TRBJ2-3, with 9 nucleotides matching TRBD2. Here the CDR3 reads CSARDQLAGSTDTQYF. CDR3 DNA sequence: TGCAGTGCTAGAGATCAGCTAGCGGGAAGCACAGATACGCAGTATTTT.